Listed below are T cell receptor beta chains from one sample, sequenced in a study of regulatory T cells in long-lasting Graves disease. Via MiXCR, TCRdb re-called the multiplex PCR reads, giving one row per CDR3 protein. Altogether about 420,000 distinct CDR3 sequences are present, over 15% being singletons, with the ten largest covering about 23%. This same sample was also taken into another study, of T cells in Graves' hyperthyroidism and ophthalmopathy.

The sample here was peripheral blood mononuclear cells (PBMCs), taken at new diagnosis, from a patient treated with antithyroid drugs. These receptors all stem from a woman aged 18-29 years with Graves disease. CDR3s include the opening cysteine and the closing phenylalanine or tryptophan. The D gene is left open where the match is weak. A clone size is listed for some rows: how often the clone was seen (once, few, many), or a class if it is expanded.

D gene: TRBD2
J gene: TRBJ2-1
V gene: TRBV30
clone size: few
CDR3 length: 17
CDR3 DNA: TGTGCGTCCTCGGGGGTTTCTAGCGGGAGGTCCTACAATGAGCAGTTCTTC
CDR3 protein: CASSGVSSGRSYNEQFF

D gene: TRBD2
J gene: TRBJ2-3
V gene: TRBV28
clone size: many
CDR3 length: 15
CDR3 DNA: TGTGCCAGCAGCTTAATAGCGGGAGGGCCGGATACGCAGTATTTT
CDR3 protein: CASSLIAGGPDTQYF

D gene: TRBD1
J gene: TRBJ1-2
V gene: TRBV19
clone size: NA
CDR3 length: 14
CDR3 DNA: TGTGCCAGTAGTACGGACAGGGGGAACTATGGCTACACCTTC
CDR3 protein: CASSTDRGNYGYTF

D gene: TRBD2
J gene: TRBJ2-7
V gene: TRBV9
clone size: few
CDR3 length: 14
CDR3 DNA: TGTGCCAGCAGCGTAGGACTAGCGACCTACGAGCAGTACTTC
CDR3 protein: CASSVGLATYEQYF

D gene: TRBD2
J gene: TRBJ2-7
V gene: TRBV20-1
clone size: many
CDR3 length: 14
CDR3 DNA: TGCAGTGCTACACTAGCGGGAGGTAGGGAAGAGCAGTACTTC
CDR3 protein: CSATLAGGREEQYF

D gene: NA
J gene: TRBJ2-4
V gene: TRBV7-2
clone size: few
CDR3 length: 14
CDR3 DNA: TGTGCCAGCATCCCGTTAGGAGCCAAAAACATTCAGTACTTC
CDR3 protein: CASIPLGAKNIQYF

D gene: TRBD1
J gene: TRBJ1-5
V gene: TRBV28
clone size: many
CDR3 length: 19
CDR3 DNA: TGTGCCAGCAGTTTCTCGGGACAGGGTCTCGGTTATAGCAATCAGCCCCAGCATTTT
CDR3 protein: CASSFSGQGLGYSNQPQHF

D gene: NA
J gene: TRBJ2-3
V gene: TRBV11-2
clone size: many
CDR3 length: 14
CDR3 DNA: TGCGCCAGCAGCTCCGGGGGGCCGGGAGATACGCAGTATTTT
CDR3 protein: CASSSGGPGDTQYF

D gene: TRBD1
J gene: TRBJ2-5
V gene: TRBV13
clone size: many
CDR3 length: 18
CDR3 DNA: TGTGCCAGCAGCTTAGGAAGGGTAGACAGGGGGCGCGTGGAGACCCAGTACTTC
CDR3 protein: CASSLGRVDRGRVETQYF

D gene: NA
J gene: TRBJ2-1
V gene: TRBV3-1
clone size: many
CDR3 length: 15
CDR3 DNA: TGTGCCAGCAGCCACTTCGGTCGGGAGAGCAATGAGCAGTTCTTC
CDR3 protein: CASSHFGRESNEQFF

D gene: NA
J gene: TRBJ1-2
V gene: TRBV3-1
clone size: many
CDR3 length: 12
CDR3 DNA: TGTGCCAGCAGCCAAAGGGGTTATGGCTACACCTTC
CDR3 protein: CASSQRGYGYTF

D gene: TRBD2
J gene: TRBJ2-1
V gene: TRBV19
clone size: NA
CDR3 length: 15
CDR3 DNA: TGTGCCAGTAGTATCTCTAGCGGCATCTACAATGAGCAGTTCTTC
CDR3 protein: CASSISSGIYNEQFF

D gene: TRBD1
J gene: TRBJ2-3
V gene: TRBV29-1
clone size: many
CDR3 length: 17
CDR3 DNA: TGCAGCGTTGGGAAGAGGGCACAGACAGGGGGAACAGATACGCAGTATTTT
CDR3 protein: CSVGKRAQTGGTDTQYF

D gene: NA
J gene: TRBJ2-7
V gene: TRBV6-1
clone size: many
CDR3 length: 14
CDR3 DNA: TGTGCCAGCAGTGCACAGGTATCAGCCTACGAGCAGTACTTC
CDR3 protein: CASSAQVSAYEQYF

D gene: NA
J gene: TRBJ1-5
V gene: TRBV2
clone size: many
CDR3 length: 14
CDR3 DNA: TGTGCCAGCAGTGGGGGGATAAGCAATCAGCCCCAGCATTTT
CDR3 protein: CASSGGISNQPQHF